This T cell receptor (beta chain) was recovered during a study of long-term antiretroviral therapy in people with HIV. Background on the study: The oldest specimens predate the 2015 immediate-ART recommendation by about a decade. Findings and limits, study-wide: HIV repertoires showed narrower CDR3 length ranges than controls. After ART, diversity increased yet remained lower than transplant donor controls.

This clone is a singleton in its sample. Its antigen is unknown. Sequencing relied on immunoSEQ assay v3.0, run at survey level. Generated by immunoSEQ multiplex PCR, the TCRdb table keeps only in-frame clones and is missing some. This table holds about 24,000 clones, about four fifths found once. This specimen was unsorted PBMCs, taken 4.4 years after starting antiretroviral therapy. This TCR was sampled from a man aged 25 to 45 with HIV.

Written as DNA, the CDR3 is TGTGCCAGCAGCTTACAGAATACTGAAAAACTGTTTTTT. Protein: CASSLQNTEKLFF. The chain couples TRBV7-8 to TRBJ1-4; D unresolved. Germline-derived CDR1 and CDR2 are SGHVS and FQNEAQ. The CDR3 has 13 residues. The germline V and J ends were trimmed by 2 bases and 7 bases, with 8 bases remaining between them. Together with reference TRBV7-8 and TRBJ1-4, the CDR3 gives the full variable domain: GAGVSQSPRYKVAKRGQDVALRCDPISGHVSLFWYQQALGQGPEFLTYFQNEAQLDKSGLPSDRFFAERPEGSVSTLKIQRTQQEDSAVYLCASSLQNTEKLFFGSGTQLSVL.